What follows is one T cell receptor (beta chain) and its context. Its antigen is currently unknown. This record belongs to a study of T cell clones after liver transplantation. Study at large: In this trial, immunosuppression withdrawal was attempted within 2 years of liver transplant. Blood was drawn pre-transplant, before withdrawal, and after full or failed withdrawal.

Generated by immunoSEQ multiplex PCR, the TCRdb table keeps only in-frame clones and is missing some. Seen here are 25,000 to 35,000 clones, just under 95% observed once, and the top ten hold about 25%. Findings and limits, study-wide: Post-transplant time points were not standardized, so conclusions are preliminary. Compared with third party-reactive sequences, donor-reactive ones declined more, independent of withdrawal success.

The sample in question was CD8+ T cells from blood, obtained 12 months after liver transplant. The receptor comes from a human patient who received a liver transplant. Some T cells may trace back to the graft donor.

As DNA, the CDR3 is TGTGCCACCTCCCCAGGAGCATACGAGCAGTACTTC. Protein: CATSPGAYEQYF. The chain is built from TRBV19 and TRBJ2-7, with no clear D. V lost 10 bases to trimming and J lost 4 bases, with 14 bases between them. The CDR3 has 12 residues. The germline gives CDR1 LNHDA, CDR2 SQIVND (reference sequence).